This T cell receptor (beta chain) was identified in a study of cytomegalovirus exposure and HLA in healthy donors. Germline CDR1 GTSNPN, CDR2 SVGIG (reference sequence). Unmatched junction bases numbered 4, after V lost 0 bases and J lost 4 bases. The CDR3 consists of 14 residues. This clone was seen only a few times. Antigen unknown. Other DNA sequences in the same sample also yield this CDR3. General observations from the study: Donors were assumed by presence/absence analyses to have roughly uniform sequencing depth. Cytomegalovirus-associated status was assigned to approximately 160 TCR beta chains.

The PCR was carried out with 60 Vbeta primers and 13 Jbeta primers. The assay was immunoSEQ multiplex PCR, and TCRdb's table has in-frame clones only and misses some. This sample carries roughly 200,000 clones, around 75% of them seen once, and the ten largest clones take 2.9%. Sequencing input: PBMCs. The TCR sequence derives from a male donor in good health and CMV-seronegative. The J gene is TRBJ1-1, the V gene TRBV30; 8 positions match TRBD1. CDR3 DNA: TGTGCCTGGAGTGTAGGAACAGGGGGCACTGAAGCTTTCTTT. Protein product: CAWSVGTGGTEAFF.